These 13 T cell receptor beta chains were all obtained from the same sample, sequenced in a study of blood T cell repertoires in COVID-19. Generated by immunoSEQ multiplex PCR, the TCRdb table keeps only in-frame clones and is missing some. There are fewer than 500,000 clones in the sample; roughly 87% occur only once, and under 0.85% lies in the top ten. Material: PBMCs or T cells enriched from blood (not recorded which). All receptors come from a woman under 30 who had recovered from COVID-19.

CDR3 protein: CASSLLAADTQYF. In DNA form, the CDR3 reads TGCGCCAGCAGCTTGCTAGCGGCAGATACGCAGTATTTT. J is TRBJ2-3 and V is TRBV5-1; 7 bases agree with TRBD2. In germline, CDR1 is SGHRS, CDR2 YFSETQ. The CDR3 extends over 13 amino acids. The junction had 0 bases not matched to a gene; V was cut back by 1 base and J by 4 bases.

This clone came up once. This chain connects TRBV4-1 to TRBJ2-2; 7 nucleotides agree with TRBD1. The CDR3 covers 15 residues. Germline CDR1 and CDR2: MGHRA and YSYEKL. Trimming removed 3 bases from V and 5 bases from J; junction bases left unmatched: 6. CDR3 protein: CASSQTGWSTGELFF. The CDR3 region has the DNA TGCGCCAGCAGCCAGACAGGGTGGAGTACCGGGGAGCTGTTTTTT.

This chain links TRBV7-9 with TRBJ2-7, with 9 nucleotides matching TRBD1. The CDR3 is 11 residues long. The ends lost 4 bases at V and 11 bases at J; junction bases unmatched: 3. Germline assignment: CDR1 SEHNR and CDR2 FQNEAQ (reference sequence). CDR3 nucleotides: TGTGCCAGCAGCTCAGGGACAGGGAAGTACTTC. Its translation: CASSSGTGKYF.

The rearrangement uses TRBV6-5 and TRBJ1-6, with 8 bases matching TRBD1. Germline V gene sequence: CDR1 MNHEY, CDR2 SVGAGI. The CDR3 sequence is 12 residues long. V shed 7 bases, J shed 10 bases, and the junction held 3 bases outside the gene matches. CDR3 nucleotide sequence: TGTGCCAGCAATTCAGGGGGCTCACCCCTCCACTTT. Protein: CASNSGGSPLHF.

The V call is TRBV3-1 (or the pseudogene TRBV3-2), the J call TRBJ2-5; TRBD2 matches at 7 bases. The CDR3 is 14 amino acids. CDR1 is LGHDT, CDR2 YNNKEL, per germline (reference sequence). V gave up 4 bases and J gave up 2 bases; unmatched junction bases: 4. CDR3 in amino acids: CASSRDYSQETQYF. The CDR3 region has the DNA TGTGCCAGCAGCCGGGACTACTCACAAGAGACCCAGTACTTC.

This chain uses TRBV19 with TRBJ1-1, with 9 bases matching TRBD1. The CDR3 loop spans 14 amino acids. Germline lookup yields CDR1 LNHDA and CDR2 SQIVND (reference sequence). J gave up 1 base and V 9 bases, and 6 bases lay outside the gene matches. The CDR3 nucleotides read TGTGCCAGCAGGGACAGGGCAGAGAACACTGAAGCTTTCTTT. Protein product: CASRDRAENTEAFF.

The chain combines TRBV9 with TRBJ2-2, with 7 bases lining up with TRBD1. The ends lost 4 bases at V and 0 bases at J; junction bases unmatched: 6. The V gene's germline CDR1 is SGDLS and CDR2 YYNGEE. This CDR3 comprises 16 residues. The CDR3 nucleotides are TGTGCCAGCAGCTCCTACGGGACAGCGAACACCGGGGAGCTGTTTTTT. This translates into CASSSYGTANTGELFF.

The gene calls are TRBV3-1 (or the pseudogene TRBV3-2) and TRBJ2-1, with 10 positions matching TRBD2. CDR1 and CDR2 from the germline V gene are LGHDT and YNNKEL (reference sequence). Trimming cost V 4 bases and J 6 bases; bases outside gene matches: 9. The CDR3 extends over 16 amino acids. This CDR3 reads CASSPYRAGGRNEQFF. CDR3 nucleotide sequence: TGTGCCAGCAGCCCCTATAGAGCGGGGGGGCGCAATGAGCAGTTCTTC.

The chain has TRBV5-1 and TRBJ2-1; TRBD2 is a possible D gene (5 bases). V gave up 7 bases and J gave up 4 bases, with 15 bases separating them. The CDR3 consists of 14 residues. CDR1 is SGHRS, CDR2 YFSETQ, per germline. CDR3 DNA: TGCGCCAGCGGACCCGGGATGACATACAATGAGCAGTTCTTC. The encoded protein is CASGPGMTYNEQFF.

V gene TRBV3-1 (or the pseudogene TRBV3-2) combines with J gene TRBJ1-2, with a possible D match to TRBD1 (5 bases). Trimming stripped 3 bases from V and 8 bases from J, with 22 bases between. The CDR3 contains 16 residues. CDR1 is LGHDT and CDR2 is YNNKEL in the germline V gene (reference sequence). The CDR3 region has the DNA TGTGCCAGCAGCCAGGGAGGGGTGGATTTAATTGCAGGCTACACCTTC. Amino acid sequence: CASSQGGVDLIAGYTF.

The count of this clone is one. V usage is TRBV5-4 and J usage is TRBJ2-7; possible D gene TRBD1, 6 bases. The CDR3 covers 13 residues. In germline, CDR1 is SGHNT, CDR2 YYREEE (reference sequence). V was clipped by 4 bases and J by 6 bases, with 14 bases between them. The CDR3 nucleotides read TGTGCCAGCAGCGCCGAACAGGGAGCCGAGCAGTACTTC. This gives the protein CASSAEQGAEQYF.

This chain joins TRBV5-6 and TRBJ2-7; D might be TRBD1 (7 bases). In germline, CDR1 is SGHDT, CDR2 YYEEEE. V was pared by 0 bases and J by 1 base, with 17 bases between. CDR3 length: 17 amino acids. In DNA form, the CDR3 reads TGTGCCAGCAGCTTGGACCAGGGGGGCGTTCGGTCCTACGAGCAGTACTTC. This translates into CASSLDQGGVRSYEQYF.

On this clone: This sample also contains other DNA sequences that code for the same CDR3. The rearrangement uses TRBV5-1 and TRBJ1-4; 7 bases match TRBD1. Trimming removed 3 bases from V and 3 bases from J; junction bases left unmatched: 2. Germline V gene lookup returns CDR1 SGHRS and CDR2 YFSETQ. There are 14 residues in the CDR3. CDR3 in amino acids: CASSSGTANEKLFF. CDR3 nucleotides: TGCGCCAGCAGCTCAGGGACAGCTAATGAAAAACTGTTTTTT.